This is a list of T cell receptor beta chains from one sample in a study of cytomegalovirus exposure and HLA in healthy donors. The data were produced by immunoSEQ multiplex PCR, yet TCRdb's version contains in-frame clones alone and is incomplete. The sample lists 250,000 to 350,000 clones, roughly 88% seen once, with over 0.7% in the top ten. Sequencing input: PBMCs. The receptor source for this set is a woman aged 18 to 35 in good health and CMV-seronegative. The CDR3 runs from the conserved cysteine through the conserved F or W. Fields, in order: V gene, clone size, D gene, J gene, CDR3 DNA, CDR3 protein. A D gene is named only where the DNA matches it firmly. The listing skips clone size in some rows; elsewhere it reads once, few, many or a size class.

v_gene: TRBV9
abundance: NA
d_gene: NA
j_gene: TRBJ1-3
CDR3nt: TGTGCCAGCAGCTCATACTCGGGAGGGGGGCCCGGAAACACCATATATTTT
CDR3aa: CASSSYSGGGPGNTIYF

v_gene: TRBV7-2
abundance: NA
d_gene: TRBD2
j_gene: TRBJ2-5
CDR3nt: TGTGCCAGCAGCAGGACTAGCGGCGAGACCCAGTACTTC
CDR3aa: CASSRTSGETQYF

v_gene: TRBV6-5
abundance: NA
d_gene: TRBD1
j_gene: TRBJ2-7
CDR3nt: TGTGCCAGCAGCCGGGACAGGGGGGCCTACGAGCAGTACTTC
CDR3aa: CASSRDRGAYEQYF

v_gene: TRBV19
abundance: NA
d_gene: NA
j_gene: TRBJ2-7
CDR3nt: TGTGCCAGTAGTATAGAGCCCCGGGAGACGAACGAGCAGTACTTC
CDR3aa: CASSIEPRETNEQYF

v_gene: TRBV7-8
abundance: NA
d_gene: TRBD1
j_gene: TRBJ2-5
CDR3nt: TGTGCCAGCAGCATACTCGGGACAGGGGGCTTGGGGACCCAGTACTTC
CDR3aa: CASSILGTGGLGTQYF

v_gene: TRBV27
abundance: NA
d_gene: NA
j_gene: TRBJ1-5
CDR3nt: TGTGCCAGCAGTTTCTTGGCTTCCAATCAGCCCCAGCATTTT
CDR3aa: CASSFLASNQPQHF

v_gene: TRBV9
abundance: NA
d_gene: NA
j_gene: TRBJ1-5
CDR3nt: TGTGCCAGCAGCTCTTATAGCAATCAGCCCCAGCATTTT
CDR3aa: CASSSYSNQPQHF

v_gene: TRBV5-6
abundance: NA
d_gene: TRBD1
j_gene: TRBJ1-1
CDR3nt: TGTGCCAGCAGCCGTCCGGACAGGGGATCCACTGAAGCTTTCTTT
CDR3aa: CASSRPDRGSTEAFF

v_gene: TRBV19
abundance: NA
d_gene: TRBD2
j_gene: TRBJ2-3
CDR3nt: TGTGCCAGTAGTATAGTAGCGGGAGGGACAATAGATACGCAGTATTTT
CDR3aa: CASSIVAGGTIDTQYF

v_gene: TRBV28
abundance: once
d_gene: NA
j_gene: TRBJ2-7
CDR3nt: TGTGCCAGTACCGGGACAAACTTCTACGAGCAGTACTTC
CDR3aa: CASTGTNFYEQYF

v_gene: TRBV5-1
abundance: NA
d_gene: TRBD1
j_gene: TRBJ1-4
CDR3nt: TGCGCCAGCAGCTTGAGCGGACAGGGGGCTGGTGAAAAACTGTTTTTT
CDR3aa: CASSLSGQGAGEKLFF

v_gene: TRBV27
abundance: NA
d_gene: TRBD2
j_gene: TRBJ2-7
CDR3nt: TGTGCCAGCAGTTCTGCGAGACTAGCGGGAGCCTACGAGCAGTACTTC
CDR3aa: CASSSARLAGAYEQYF

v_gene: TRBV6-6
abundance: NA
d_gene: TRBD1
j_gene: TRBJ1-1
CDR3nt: TGTGCCAGCAGCCGGGACAGGGCCCCGAACACTGAAGCTTTCTTT
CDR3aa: CASSRDRAPNTEAFF

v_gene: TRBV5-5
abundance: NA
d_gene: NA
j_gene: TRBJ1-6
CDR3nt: TGTGCCAGCAGCTCCGGCGAGGGTCGGTCACCCCTCCACTTT
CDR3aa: CASSSGEGRSPLHF

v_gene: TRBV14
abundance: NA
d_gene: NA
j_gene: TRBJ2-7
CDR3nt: TGTGCCAGCAGCCAAGATCGTGGGGGCAGGGCATACGAGCAGTACTTC
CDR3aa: CASSQDRGGRAYEQYF

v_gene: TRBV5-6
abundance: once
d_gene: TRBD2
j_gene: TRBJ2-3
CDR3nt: TGTGCCAGCATCCAACTAGCGGGAGGTTACAATACGCAGTATTTT
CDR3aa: CASIQLAGGYNTQYF

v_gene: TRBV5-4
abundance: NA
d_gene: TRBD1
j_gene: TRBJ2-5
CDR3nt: TGTGCCAGCAGCCCGGGACAGGGACTTCGAGACCAGTACTTC
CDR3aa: CASSPGQGLRDQYF

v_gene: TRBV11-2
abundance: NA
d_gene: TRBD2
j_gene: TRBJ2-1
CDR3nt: TGTGCCAGCAGCGGGGGGGGGTTGGGCCACAATGAGCAGTTCTTC
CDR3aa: CASSGGGLGHNEQFF

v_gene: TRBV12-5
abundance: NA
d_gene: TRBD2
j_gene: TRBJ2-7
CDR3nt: TGTGCTAGTGGTACGGGGGGCGAGCAGTACTTC
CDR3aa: CASGTGGEQYF

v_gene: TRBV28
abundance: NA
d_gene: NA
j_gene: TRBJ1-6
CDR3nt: TGTGCCAGCAGAACCGATCTACCGACGGACAGCCCTCCCTCCCACTTT
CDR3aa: CASRTDLPTDSPPSHF

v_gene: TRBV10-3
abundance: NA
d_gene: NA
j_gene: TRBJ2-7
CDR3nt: TGTGCCATCAGCCACTGGGCCAGTGGGGGGAACGAGCAGTACTTC
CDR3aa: CAISHWASGGNEQYF

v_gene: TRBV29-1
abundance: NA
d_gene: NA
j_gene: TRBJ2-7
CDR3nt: TGCAGCGTTCGGACAGCGACCTACGAGCAGTACTTC
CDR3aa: CSVRTATYEQYF

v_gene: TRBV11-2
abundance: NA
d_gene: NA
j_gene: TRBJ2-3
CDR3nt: TGTGCCAGCAGCTTCGTAGGGGCCTTGACAGATACGCAGTATTTT
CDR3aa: CASSFVGALTDTQYF

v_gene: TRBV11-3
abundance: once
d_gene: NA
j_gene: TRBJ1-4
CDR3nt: TGTGCCAGCAGCTTAGTTCCCAGGTACCATGAAAAACTGTTTTTT
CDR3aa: CASSLVPRYHEKLFF

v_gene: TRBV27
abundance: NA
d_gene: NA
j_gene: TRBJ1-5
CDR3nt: TGTGCCAGCAGGCCAGACAGGCTCCGGGATCAGCCCCAGCATTTT
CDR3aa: CASRPDRLRDQPQHF

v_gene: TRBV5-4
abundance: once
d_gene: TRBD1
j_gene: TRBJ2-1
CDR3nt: TGTGCCAGCAGCTTCGGGTCAGGGGGAGAGCAGTTCTTC
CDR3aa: CASSFGSGGEQFF

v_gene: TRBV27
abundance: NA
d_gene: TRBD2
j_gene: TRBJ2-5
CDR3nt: TGTGCCAGCAGTTTTACGGGAGGGCCACAAGAGACCCAGTACTTC
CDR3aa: CASSFTGGPQETQYF

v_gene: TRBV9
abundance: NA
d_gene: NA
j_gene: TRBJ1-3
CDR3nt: TGTGCCAGCAGCGTAGTGGAGACGGGAAACACCATATATTTT
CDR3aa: CASSVVETGNTIYF

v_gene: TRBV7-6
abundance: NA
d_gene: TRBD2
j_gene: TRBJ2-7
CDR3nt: TGTGCCAGCAGCCCTTCACTAGCGGCCCACGAGCAGTACTTC
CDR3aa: CASSPSLAAHEQYF

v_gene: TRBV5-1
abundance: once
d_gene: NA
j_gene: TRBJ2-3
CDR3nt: TGCGCCAGCAGGTGGGGGGGCGTGGATACGCAGTATTTT
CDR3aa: CASRWGGVDTQYF

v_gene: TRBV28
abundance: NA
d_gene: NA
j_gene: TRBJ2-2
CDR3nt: TGTGCCAGCAGTTTATGGGATGTCGGTAGCGAGAACACCGGGGAGCTGTTTTTT
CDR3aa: CASSLWDVGSENTGELFF

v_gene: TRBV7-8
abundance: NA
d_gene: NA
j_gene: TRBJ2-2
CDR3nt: TGTGCCAGCAGCTTAGTATTCGGAGGCCGGGAGCTGTTTTTT
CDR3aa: CASSLVFGGRELFF

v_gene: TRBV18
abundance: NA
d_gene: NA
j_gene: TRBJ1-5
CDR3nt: TGTGCCAGCTCACCACCGGGGCAGGGTGGCCAGCCCCAGCATTTT
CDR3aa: CASSPPGQGGQPQHF

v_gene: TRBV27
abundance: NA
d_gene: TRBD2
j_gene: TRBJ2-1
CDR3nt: TGTGCCAGCAGTTCTTTCCTCCTAGCGGGAGAACCGACCGATGAGCAGTTCTTC
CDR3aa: CASSSFLLAGEPTDEQFF

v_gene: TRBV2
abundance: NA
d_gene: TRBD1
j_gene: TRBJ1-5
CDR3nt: TGTGCCAGCAGGTCACAGGGGGCCCTTAATCAGCCCCAGCATTTT
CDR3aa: CASRSQGALNQPQHF

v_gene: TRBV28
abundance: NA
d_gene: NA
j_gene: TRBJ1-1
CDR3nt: TGTGCCAGCAGACAGAACACTGAAGCTTTCTTT
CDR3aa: CASRQNTEAFF

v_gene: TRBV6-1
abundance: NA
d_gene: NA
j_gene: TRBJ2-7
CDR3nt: TGTGCCAGCAGCCTCGTAGCGGAGCCACCCTACGAGCAGTACTTC
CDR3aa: CASSLVAEPPYEQYF

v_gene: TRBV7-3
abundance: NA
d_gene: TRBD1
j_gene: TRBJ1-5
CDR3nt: TGTGCCAGCAGCTCTACAGGGGTTAATCAGCCCCAGCATTTT
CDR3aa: CASSSTGVNQPQHF

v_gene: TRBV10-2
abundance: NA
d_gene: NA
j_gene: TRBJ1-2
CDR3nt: TGCGCCAGCAGTCTACAATGGGGGCGTTACTACACCTTC
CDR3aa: CASSLQWGRYYTF

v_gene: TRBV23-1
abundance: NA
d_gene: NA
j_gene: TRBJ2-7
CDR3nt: TGCGCCAGCAATTCGGAGAAGCGGATTAGAAACTACGAGCAGTACTTC
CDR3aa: CASNSEKRIRNYEQYF

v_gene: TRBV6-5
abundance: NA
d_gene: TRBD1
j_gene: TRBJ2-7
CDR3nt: TGTGCCAGCAGTTACTCGGGGACAGGGGGCTACGAGCAGTACTTC
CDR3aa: CASSYSGTGGYEQYF

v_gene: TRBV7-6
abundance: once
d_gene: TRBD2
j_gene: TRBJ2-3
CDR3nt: TGTGCCAGCAGCTTAGCCGCTAGCGGGATGGGAGATACGCAGTATTTT
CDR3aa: CASSLAASGMGDTQYF

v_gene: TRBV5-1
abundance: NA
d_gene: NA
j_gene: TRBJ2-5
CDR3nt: TGCGCCAGCAGCTTGGGCGGTAGCGGACTACAAGAGACCCAGTACTTC
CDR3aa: CASSLGGSGLQETQYF